The entry below describes one T cell receptor (beta chain). Its antigen is unknown. The ends were cut back, 3 bases at V and 1 base at J, with 9 bases in the middle. The CDR3 contains 14 residues. Per germline, CDR1 SEHNR and CDR2 FQNEAQ (reference sequence). This sample stems from a study of shared clonotypes between healthy human individuals. The study's findings and limits: Only blood samples were collected, and tissue repertoires likely differ.

The data were produced by immunoSEQ multiplex PCR, yet TCRdb's version contains in-frame clones alone and is incomplete. Of over 400,000 clones listed, approximately 78% were seen once; the top ten hold approximately 12%. The origin of this receptor is a woman aged 40-49 years in good health. Some clones in this sample may be carry-over from other donors' samples. The chain combines TRBV7-9 with TRBJ1-1; no reliable D call. The specimen sequenced was PBMCs. The CDR3 bases are TGTGCCAGCAGCTTTTTTCGTGAGAACACTGAAGCTTTCTTT. Protein product: CASSFFRENTEAFF.